The 16 T cell receptor beta chains given below trace back to one sample, sequenced in a study of cytomegalovirus exposure and HLA in healthy donors. In the PCR, 60 Vbeta and 13 Jbeta primers were used. This table comes from immunoSEQ multiplex PCR, and its TCRdb copy is limited to in-frame clones, with some not included. The repertoire holds approximately 220,000 clones, with around 79% as singletons. The material sequenced was PBMCs. Receptors originate from a man younger than 35 in good health and CMV-seronegative.

In regard to this clone: This sample includes further DNA sequences coding for the same CDR3. The rearrangement joins TRBV7-9 to TRBJ1-4; D remains unclear. V lost 5 bases, J lost 0 bases, and 7 bases lay in between. This CDR3 is built from 14 residues. Germline V CDR1 and CDR2: SEHNR, FQNEAQ (reference sequence). The CDR3 protein is CASSPRATNEKLFF. In DNA, the CDR3 is TGTGCCAGCAGCCCACGGGCAACTAATGAAAAACTGTTTTTT.

V gene TRBV2 combines with J gene TRBJ2-3, with TRBD2 matching over 7 bases. The CDR3 has 16 residues. Germline V gene sequence: CDR1 SNHLY, CDR2 FYNNEI. Trimming at V came to 4 bases and at J to 7 bases, leaving 14 bases not matched to a gene. CDR3 residues: CASSGPASGVANTQYF. The CDR3 DNA reads TGTGCCAGCAGTGGGCCGGCTAGCGGAGTAGCAAATACGCAGTATTTT.

The gene calls are TRBV7-3 and TRBJ2-3; D perhaps matches TRBD2 (5 bases). V lost 2 bases and J 0 bases, leaving 18 bases between the germline ends. CDR3 length equals 18 residues. Germline loops: CDR1 SGHTA, CDR2 FQGTGA. The CDR3 region is CASSLGLAIASSTDTQYF. CDR3 sequence (DNA): TGTGCCAGCAGCTTAGGCCTAGCAATTGCGTCTAGCACAGATACGCAGTATTTT. The full variable domain, its missing parts supplied by reference TRBV7-3 and TRBJ2-3, is GAGVSQTPSNKVTEKGKYVELRCDPISGHTALYWYRQSLGQGPEFLIYFQGTGAADDSGLPNDRFFAVRPEGSVSTLKIQRTERGDSAVYLCASSLGLAIASSTDTQYFGPGTRLTVL.

The chain uses TRBV9 and TRBJ1-5; the match to TRBD1 covers 7 bases. CDR3 length: 13 amino acids. V gave up 10 bases and J gave up 3 bases; unmatched junction bases: 7. The germline gives CDR1 SGDLS, CDR2 YYNGEE. The CDR3 reads CASSTGVNQPQHF. The CDR3 DNA is TGTGCCTCGTCTACAGGGGTCAATCAGCCCCAGCATTTT.

A few counts support this clone. The chain carries TRBV30 and TRBJ1-1; D uncertain. The CDR3 is made up of 12 amino acids. Trimming shortened V by 4 bases and J by 1 base, and 7 bases separated the two germline ends. In germline, CDR1 is GTSNPN, CDR2 SVGIG (reference sequence). Written as DNA, the CDR3 is TGTGCCTGGATTGGCTGGAACACTGAAGCTTTCTTT. Protein product: CAWIGWNTEAFF.

The chain is built from TRBV19 and TRBJ2-2, with D unclear. Germline assignment: CDR1 LNHDA and CDR2 SQIVND (reference sequence). With 5 bases removed from V and 3 bases from J, the gap between germline ends came to 7 bases. CDR3 length: 13 amino acids. CDR3 amino acids: CASSRQDTGELFF. The CDR3 coding sequence is TGTGCCAGTAGTCGCCAGGACACCGGGGAGCTGTTTTTT. The full variable domain, completed using reference TRBV19 and TRBJ2-2, is DGGITQSPKYLFRKEGQNVTLSCEQNLNHDAMYWYRQDPGQGLRLIYYSQIVNDFQKGDIAEGYSVSREKKESFPLTVTSAQKNPTAFYLCASSRQDTGELFFGEGSRLTVL.

The V and J genes are TRBV5-4 and TRBJ1-2; 10 bases match TRBD1. CDR3 length equals 14 residues. Germline-derived CDR1 and CDR2 are SGHNT and YYREEE (reference sequence). With 4 bases clipped from V and 6 bases from J, the junction kept 6 bases outside the gene matches. As DNA, the CDR3 is TGTGCCAGCAGCCCCTCGACAGGGGGCGATGGCTACACCTTC. This codes for CASSPSTGGDGYTF.

V is TRBV5-1 and J is TRBJ1-3; 8 bases map to TRBD1. The germline gives CDR1 SGHRS, CDR2 YFSETQ. This CDR3 has 14 amino acids. V lost 3 bases and J lost 6; bases outside the gene matches: 5. The CDR3: CASSSQGAANTIYF. CDR3 DNA: TGCGCCAGCAGCTCCCAGGGGGCCGCAAACACCATATATTTT.

Only one count was recorded for this clone. V usage is TRBV11-2 and J usage is TRBJ2-1, with TRBD2 identical over 10 bases. This CDR3 spans 18 amino acids. Per the germline V gene, CDR1 is SGHAT and CDR2 is FQNNGV. J gave up 5 bases and V 2 bases, and 12 bases lay outside the gene matches. DNA of the CDR3: TGTGCCAGCAGCTTAACCCCTGGAGCGGGGGGGCCGGACAATGAGCAGTTCTTC. It encodes CASSLTPGAGGPDNEQFF.

This clone was found a few times. V is TRBV19 and J is TRBJ1-1; 8 bases match TRBD1. The CDR3 is 15 residues long. Germline V lookup: CDR1 LNHDA, CDR2 SQIVND (reference sequence). V lost 1 base and J lost 5; bases outside the gene matches: 6. In DNA, the CDR3 is TGTGCCAGTAGTATAGTCCAGGGGGCGCGGACTGAAGCTTTCTTT. Residues: CASSIVQGARTEAFF.

This clone was counted a single time. This sequence joins TRBV5-4 and TRBJ2-5; 12 bases align to TRBD2. The DNA matches TRBJ2-7 better at its end, which makes the J call doubtful. CDR3 size: 15 residues. Germline V CDR1 and CDR2: SGHNT, YYREEE (reference sequence). The CDR3 nucleotides are TGTGCCAGCAGCTTGGGGCTAGCGGGAGGGTACGAGCAGTACTTC. Its translation: CASSLGLAGGYEQYF.

The chain combines TRBV4-3 with TRBJ2-2, with 8 bases aligning to TRBD1. The CDR3 totals 19 residues. With V trimmed by 0 bases and J by 0 bases, 9 bases remained unmatched. Germline lookup yields CDR1 LGHNA and CDR2 YSLEER. CDR3 coding DNA: TGCGCCAGCAGCCAAGATATCGGGGAGGACAGGGCGAACACCGGGGAGCTGTTTTTT. Translating it yields CASSQDIGEDRANTGELFF.

The rearrangement uses TRBV9 and TRBJ1-6, with unresolved D. This CDR3 region has 19 residues. The germline gives CDR1 SGDLS, CDR2 YYNGEE. V was cut by 0 bases and J by 8 bases, with 24 bases left in between. The DNA for the CDR3 is TGTGCCAGCAGCGTAGGAGTTGTGTCAGTGTGGGCGCATTATTCACCCCTCCACTTT. The encoded protein is CASSVGVVSVWAHYSPLHF.

The chain links TRBV7-9 to TRBJ2-7, with a tentative D call TRBD2 (6 bases). The germline CDR1 and CDR2 sequences are SEHNR and FQNEAQ (reference sequence). The CDR3 consists of 15 residues. Trimming left V 5 bases short and J 0 bases short, with 14 bases between. The CDR3 nucleotides read TGTGCCAGCAGCCGGGACTTACCCCCCTCCTACGAGCAGTACTTC. This codes for CASSRDLPPSYEQYF.

This clone was seen repeatedly, ten times or more. The gene calls are TRBV10-3 and TRBJ2-7, with D possibly TRBD1 on 6 matching bases. Trimming took off 10 bases at V and 5 bases at J, with 12 bases between the two ends. The germline gives CDR1 ENHRY, CDR2 SYGVKD. The length of the CDR3 is 11 residues. The CDR3 region has the DNA TGTGCCACCACAGGGTTGGACGAGCAGTACTTC. Its translation: CATTGLDEQYF.

V gene TRBV5-6 combines with J gene TRBJ2-5; maybe TRBD1 (5 bases). There are 14 residues in the CDR3. V lost 1 base and J lost 3, with 10 bases in between. CDR1 and CDR2 (germline): SGHDT, YYEEEE. CDR3 loop: CASSLSRREETQYF. As DNA, the CDR3 is TGTGCCAGCAGCTTGTCGCGCAGGGAAGAGACCCAGTACTTC.